This is a list of T cell receptor beta chains from one sample in a study of vaccination effects on CD4 cells after COVID-19. The method was immunoSEQ multiplex PCR; TCRdb's version includes in-frame clones alone and lacks a portion of them. Counted here are 45,000 to 65,000 clones, roughly 80% occurring once; the ten biggest clones make up more than 2%. These receptors' antigens are unknown. The sequencing used CD4+ T cells from PBMCs cultured with HCoV-229E spike peptides, collected before COVID-19 vaccination. These receptors all stem from a human donor who received a COVID-19 vaccine. Both conserved end residues are part of each CDR3. A D gene is named only where the DNA matches it firmly. The size field is filled for only some rows; it gives once, few, many or a size class.

V gene: TRBV28; clone size: -; D gene: -; J gene: TRBJ1-1; CDR3 DNA: TGTGCCAGCAGGGGAAGTGGGGGGAACACTGAAGCTTTCTTT; CDR3 protein: CASRGSGGNTEAFF
V gene: TRBV6-2/TRBV6-3; clone size: -; D gene: TRBD2; J gene: TRBJ2-3; CDR3 DNA: TGTGCCAGCAGTTACCCCCCGGGACTAGCGGGGGCGCCACCCTTCACAGATACGCAGTATTTT; CDR3 protein: CASSYPPGLAGAPPFTDTQYF
V gene: TRBV30; clone size: few; D gene: -; J gene: TRBJ1-6; CDR3 DNA: TGTGCCTGGAGTGTACGAACGGGCAGCCCAAATTCACCCCTCCACTTT; CDR3 protein: CAWSVRTGSPNSPLHF
V gene: TRBV11-2; clone size: -; D gene: TRBD2; J gene: TRBJ2-3; CDR3 DNA: TGTGCCAGCAGCTTAGTAGGCGGGGGGAGCACAGATACGCAGTATTTT; CDR3 protein: CASSLVGGGSTDTQYF
V gene: TRBV29-1; clone size: -; D gene: TRBD1; J gene: TRBJ2-3; CDR3 DNA: TGCAGTGCCGAGGGGCAGGGGGCGTCAGATACGCAGTATTTT; CDR3 protein: CSAEGQGASDTQYF
V gene: TRBV2; clone size: -; D gene: -; J gene: TRBJ1-3; CDR3 DNA: TGTGCCAGCAGTTTTGTTGCAGGGACTTCCTACACCATATATTTT; CDR3 protein: CASSFVAGTSYTIYF
V gene: TRBV24-1; clone size: -; D gene: -; J gene: TRBJ1-1; CDR3 DNA: TGTGCCACCAGTGATTTGTTTCAGGGCCCCATTGCCGAAGCTTTCTTT; CDR3 protein: CATSDLFQGPIAEAFF
V gene: TRBV28; clone size: once; D gene: TRBD1; J gene: TRBJ1-4; CDR3 DNA: TGTGCCAGCAGTTTAAAAAGGACAGGGTCTTCGGGAAAACTGTTTTTT; CDR3 protein: CASSLKRTGSSGKLFF
V gene: TRBV11-2; clone size: -; D gene: TRBD1; J gene: TRBJ1-4; CDR3 DNA: TGTGCCAGCAGGCCGGCGGGACAGGGGGAAAAACTGTTTTTT; CDR3 protein: CASRPAGQGEKLFF
V gene: TRBV5-8; clone size: -; D gene: -; J gene: TRBJ1-5; CDR3 DNA: TGTGCCAGCAGCCCTTCAACGTACAGCCAGCCCCAGCATTTT; CDR3 protein: CASSPSTYSQPQHF
V gene: TRBV14; clone size: -; D gene: -; J gene: TRBJ1-2; CDR3 DNA: TGTGCCAGCAGCCATCGGCAGGGCAGAGGGTACTATGGCTACACCTTC; CDR3 protein: CASSHRQGRGYYGYTF
V gene: TRBV5-1; clone size: -; D gene: -; J gene: TRBJ2-1; CDR3 DNA: TGCGCCAGCAGCTTGGTTGGGCAAAACAATGAGCAGTTCTTC; CDR3 protein: CASSLVGQNNEQFF
V gene: TRBV6-1; clone size: -; D gene: -; J gene: TRBJ1-3; CDR3 DNA: TGTGCCAGCAGTGATAGAGTCTCTGGAAACACCATATATTTT; CDR3 protein: CASSDRVSGNTIYF